The entry below gives a single TCR beta chain sequence along with its context. Its matching antigen is unknown. This clone may be a read error of a much larger clone one base away. Per the germline V gene, CDR1 is LGHNA and CDR2 is YSLEER. V was pared by 6 bases and J by 4 bases, with 15 bases between. The CDR3 runs 14 residues. In preparing bulk TCR libraries, previously described methods and listed TCR primers were used. TCRdb called the PCR reads again in MiXCR, with one record for every CDR3 protein. The table has some 89,000 distinct CDR3 sequences, 24% seen once. This specimen comes from a study of molecular identifiers for immune sequencing clone quantification. In the study overall: Naive CD8 RNA (approximately 20,000 or 100,000 cells) was divided into five aliquots, with four sequenced.

Overall study results and limits: Naive cells had under 1% of molecules in clones above 20 RNA copies, effectors over 97%.

Construction of naive CD8 libraries employed about 18,000 to 1,000,000 sorted cells together with 10%, 30% or 50% RNA. The sequencing sample was made of naive CD8+ T cells from blood, with Jurkat cell RNA spiked in. Noted subset: FACS-sorted CD8+CD4-CCR7+CD45RA+ naive T cells. The sequence derives from a human donor in good health. Some libraries in this study had Jurkat cell RNA spiked in. The rearrangement links TRBV4-3 to TRBJ1-1; D is possibly TRBD1 (6 bases). The CDR3 DNA reads as TGCGCCAGCAGGGAGGGGGTGATGAGCACTGAAGCTTTCTTT. Encoded protein: CASREGVMSTEAFF.